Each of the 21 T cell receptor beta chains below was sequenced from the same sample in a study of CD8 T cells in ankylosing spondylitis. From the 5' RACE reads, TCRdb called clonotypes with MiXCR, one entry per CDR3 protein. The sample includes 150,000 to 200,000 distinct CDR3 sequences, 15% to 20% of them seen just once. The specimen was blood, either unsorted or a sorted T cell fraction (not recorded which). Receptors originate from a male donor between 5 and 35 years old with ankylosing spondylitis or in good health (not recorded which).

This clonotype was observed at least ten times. CDR3 nucleotide sequence: TGTGCCAGCAGTGAAACGGGACTAGCGGGGGCGCGGGAGCAGTACGTC. Translated, it gives CASSETGLAGAREQYV. The chain couples TRBV6-1 to TRBJ2-7; TRBD2 matches 14 bases. The CDR3 spans 16 residues. Trimming removed 2 bases from V and 7 bases from J; junction bases left unmatched: 7. Per germline, CDR1 MNHNS and CDR2 SASEGT.

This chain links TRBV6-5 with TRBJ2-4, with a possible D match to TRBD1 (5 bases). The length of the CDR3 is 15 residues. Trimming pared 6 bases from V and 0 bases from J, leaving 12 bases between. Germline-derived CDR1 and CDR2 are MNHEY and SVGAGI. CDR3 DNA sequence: TGTGCCAGCAGACCCACAGGATTAGCCAAAAACATTCAGTACTTC. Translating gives CASRPTGLAKNIQYF.

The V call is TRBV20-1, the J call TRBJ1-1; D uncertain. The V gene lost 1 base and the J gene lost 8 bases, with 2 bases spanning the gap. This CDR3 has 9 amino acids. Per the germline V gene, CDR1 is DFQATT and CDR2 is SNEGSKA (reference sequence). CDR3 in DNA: TGCAGTGCTAGAGGGGAAGCTTTCTTT. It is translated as CSARGEAFF.

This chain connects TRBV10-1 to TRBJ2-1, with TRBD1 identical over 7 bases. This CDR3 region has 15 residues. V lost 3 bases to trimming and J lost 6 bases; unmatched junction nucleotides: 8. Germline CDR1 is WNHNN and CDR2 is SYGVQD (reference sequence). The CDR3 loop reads CASSDRQGLVNEQFF. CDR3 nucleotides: TGCGCCAGCAGTGACCGACAGGGATTGGTCAATGAGCAGTTCTTC.

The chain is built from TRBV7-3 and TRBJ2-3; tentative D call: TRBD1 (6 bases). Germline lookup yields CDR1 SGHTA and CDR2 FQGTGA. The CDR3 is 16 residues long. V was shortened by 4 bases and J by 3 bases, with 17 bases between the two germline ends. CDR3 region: CASSSKSGEETDTQYF. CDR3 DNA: TGTGCCAGCAGCTCAAAATCAGGGGAAGAAACAGATACGCAGTATTTT.

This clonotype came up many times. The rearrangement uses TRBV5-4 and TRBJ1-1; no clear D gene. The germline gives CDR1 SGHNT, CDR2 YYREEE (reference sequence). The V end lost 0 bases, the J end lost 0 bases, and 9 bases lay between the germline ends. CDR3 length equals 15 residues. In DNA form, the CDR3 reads TGTGCCAGCAGCTTGGGGCGGAACATGAACACTGAAGCTTTCTTT. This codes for CASSLGRNMNTEAFF. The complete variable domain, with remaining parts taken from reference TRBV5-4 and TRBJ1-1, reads ETGVTQSPTHLIKTRGQQVTLRCSSQSGHNTVSWYQQALGQGPQFIFQYYREEENGRGNFPPRFSGLQFPNYSSELNVNALELDDSALYLCASSLGRNMNTEAFFGQGTRLTVV.

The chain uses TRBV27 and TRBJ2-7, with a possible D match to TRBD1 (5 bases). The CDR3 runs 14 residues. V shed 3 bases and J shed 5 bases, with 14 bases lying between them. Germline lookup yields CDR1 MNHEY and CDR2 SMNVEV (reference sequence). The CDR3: CASSFSQGINEQYF. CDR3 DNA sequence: TGTGCCAGCAGTTTTTCGCAGGGTATCAACGAGCAGTACTTC.

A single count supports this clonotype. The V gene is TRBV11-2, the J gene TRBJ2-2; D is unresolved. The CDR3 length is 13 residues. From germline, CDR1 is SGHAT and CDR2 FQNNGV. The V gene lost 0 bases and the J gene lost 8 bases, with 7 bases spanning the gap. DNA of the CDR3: TGTGCCAGCAGCTTAGAGGTGGCTGGGGAGCTGTTTTTT. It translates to CASSLEVAGELFF.

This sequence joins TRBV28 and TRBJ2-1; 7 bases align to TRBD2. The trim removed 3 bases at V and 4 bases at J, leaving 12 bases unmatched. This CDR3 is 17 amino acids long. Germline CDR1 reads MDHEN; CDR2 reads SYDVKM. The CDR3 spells CASSFGGSSRGYNEQFF. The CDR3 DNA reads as TGTGCCAGCAGTTTCGGCGGGAGCTCCCGCGGATACAATGAGCAGTTCTTC.

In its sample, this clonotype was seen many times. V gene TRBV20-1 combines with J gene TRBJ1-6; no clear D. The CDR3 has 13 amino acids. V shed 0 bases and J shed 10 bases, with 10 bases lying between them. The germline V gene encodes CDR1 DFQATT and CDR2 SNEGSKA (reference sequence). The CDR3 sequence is CSAREQMDSPLHF. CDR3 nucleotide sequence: TGCAGTGCTAGAGAACAAATGGACTCACCCCTCCACTTT.

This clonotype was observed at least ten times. The CDR3 is CASSLKGGLKEPQHF. The CDR3, as DNA: TGTGCCAGCAGCTTGAAAGGGGGCCTGAAGGAGCCCCAGCATTTT. This chain uses TRBV5-6 with TRBJ1-5; 7 positions agree with TRBD1. This CDR3 has 15 residues. Losses at the gene ends were 1 base for V and 8 bases for J; bases not matched to a gene: 9. In germline, CDR1 is SGHDT, CDR2 YYEEEE.

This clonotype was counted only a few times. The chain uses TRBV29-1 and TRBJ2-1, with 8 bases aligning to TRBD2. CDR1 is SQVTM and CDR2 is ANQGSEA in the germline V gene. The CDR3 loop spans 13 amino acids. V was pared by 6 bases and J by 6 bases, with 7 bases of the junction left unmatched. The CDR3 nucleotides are TGCAGCGTCGCTAGCGGGCCTACCAATGAGCAGTTCTTC. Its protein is CSVASGPTNEQFF.

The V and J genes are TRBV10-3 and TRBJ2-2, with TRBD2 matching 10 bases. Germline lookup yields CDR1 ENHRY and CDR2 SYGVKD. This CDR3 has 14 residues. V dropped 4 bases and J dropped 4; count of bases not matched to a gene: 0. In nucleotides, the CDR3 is TGTGCCATCAGTGGGACTAGCGGCACCGGGGAGCTGTTTTTT. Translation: CAISGTSGTGELFF.

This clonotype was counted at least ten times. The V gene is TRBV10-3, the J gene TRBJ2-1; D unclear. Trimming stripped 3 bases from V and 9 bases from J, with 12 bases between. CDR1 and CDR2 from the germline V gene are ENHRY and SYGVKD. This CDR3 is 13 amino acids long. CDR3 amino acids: CAISDLLLVEQFF. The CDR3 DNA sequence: TGTGCCATCAGTGATTTGCTGCTTGTTGAGCAGTTCTTC.

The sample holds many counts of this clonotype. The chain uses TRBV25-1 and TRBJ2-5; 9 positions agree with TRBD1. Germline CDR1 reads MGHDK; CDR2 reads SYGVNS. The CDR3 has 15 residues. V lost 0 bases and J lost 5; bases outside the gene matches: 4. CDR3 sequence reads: CASSEYGTGHETQYF. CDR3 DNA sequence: TGTGCCAGCAGTGAATATGGGACAGGGCACGAGACCCAGTACTTC.

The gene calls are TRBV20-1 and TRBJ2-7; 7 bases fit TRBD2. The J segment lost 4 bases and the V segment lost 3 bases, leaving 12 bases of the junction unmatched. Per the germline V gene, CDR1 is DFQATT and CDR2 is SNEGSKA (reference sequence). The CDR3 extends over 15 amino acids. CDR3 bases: TGCAGTGCTAGGATAGCCGGCGGGAGAGGGTACGAGCAGTACTTC. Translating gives CSARIAGGRGYEQYF.

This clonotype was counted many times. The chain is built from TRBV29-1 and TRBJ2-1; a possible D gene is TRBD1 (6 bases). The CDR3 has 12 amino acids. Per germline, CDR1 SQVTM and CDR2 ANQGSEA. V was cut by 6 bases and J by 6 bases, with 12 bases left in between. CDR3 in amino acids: CSVNYRVNEQFF. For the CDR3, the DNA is TGCAGCGTCAACTACAGGGTCAATGAGCAGTTCTTC.

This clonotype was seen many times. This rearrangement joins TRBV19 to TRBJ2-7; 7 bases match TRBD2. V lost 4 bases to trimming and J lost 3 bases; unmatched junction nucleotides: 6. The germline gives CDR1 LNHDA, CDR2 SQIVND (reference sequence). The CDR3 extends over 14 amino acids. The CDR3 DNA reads TGTGCCAGTAGTACCCTAGCGGAGGGCTACGAGCAGTACTTC. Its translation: CASSTLAEGYEQYF.

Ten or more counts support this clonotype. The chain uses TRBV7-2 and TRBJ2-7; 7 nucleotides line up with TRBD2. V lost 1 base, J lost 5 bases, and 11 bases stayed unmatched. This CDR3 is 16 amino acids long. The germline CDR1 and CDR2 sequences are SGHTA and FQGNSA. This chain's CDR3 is CASSLVLAEGRDEQYF. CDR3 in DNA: TGTGCCAGCAGCTTAGTATTAGCGGAGGGGAGGGACGAGCAGTACTTC.

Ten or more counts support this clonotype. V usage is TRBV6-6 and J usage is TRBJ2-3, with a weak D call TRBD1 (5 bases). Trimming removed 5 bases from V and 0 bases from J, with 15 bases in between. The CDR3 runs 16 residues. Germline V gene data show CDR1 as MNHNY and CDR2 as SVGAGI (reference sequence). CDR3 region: CASSKPGAGSTDTQYF. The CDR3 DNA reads TGTGCCAGCAGTAAACCCGGCGCAGGGAGCACAGATACGCAGTATTTT.

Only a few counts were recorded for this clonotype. The CDR3 DNA reads TGTGCCAGCAGTTACTCGAGCGGCACAGATACGCAGTATTTT. Amino acids: CASSYSSGTDTQYF. V is TRBV6-6 and J is TRBJ2-3; no definite D call. Looked up from germline, CDR1 is MNHNY and CDR2 is SVGAGI (reference sequence). V shed 0 bases and J shed 1 base, with 5 bases lying between them. CDR3 length: 14 residues.